The 28 T cell receptor beta chains listed next were all sequenced from one sample in a study of CD8 T cells in ankylosing spondylitis. TCRdb re-called the 5' RACE reads with MiXCR, one entry per CDR3 protein. The sample has 190,000 or so distinct CDR3 sequences, 13% seen once. Sequenced: blood, either unsorted or a sorted T cell fraction (not recorded which). These receptors originate from a male donor with ankylosing spondylitis or in good health (not recorded which).

The chain links TRBV7-8 to TRBJ2-2, with a weak D call TRBD2 (5 bases). Per the germline V gene, CDR1 is SGHVS and CDR2 is FQNEAQ. Between the trimmed V and J ends, which lost 7 bases and 5 bases, there was a span of 8 bases. The CDR3 consists of 12 residues. In DNA form, the CDR3 reads TGTGCCAGCATGAGGGAAACCGGGGAGCTGTTTTTT. This sequence encodes CASMRETGELFF.

Ten or more counts support this clonotype. The rearrangement links TRBV5-1 to TRBJ1-2, with 7 bases fitting TRBD1. CDR1 is SGHRS, CDR2 YFSETQ, per germline. The ends lost 2 bases at V and 4 bases at J; junction bases unmatched: 11. The CDR3 loop spans 16 amino acids. CDR3 DNA: TGCGCCAGCAGCTTTGGACAGGTCATCGGCGTCTATGGCTACACCTTC. Protein: CASSFGQVIGVYGYTF. Based on the CDR3 plus reference TRBV5-1 and TRBJ1-2, the full variable domain is KAGVTQTPRYLIKTRGQQVTLSCSPISGHRSVSWYQQTPGQGLQFLFEYFSETQRNKGNFPGRFSGRQFSNSRSEMNVSTLELGDSALYLCASSFGQVIGVYGYTFGSGTRLTVV.

This clonotype showed up just a few times. The gene calls are TRBV2 and TRBJ2-1; TRBD2 is a possible D gene (6 bases). The length of the CDR3 is 13 residues. From germline, CDR1 is SNHLY and CDR2 FYNNEI. V was shortened by 10 bases and J by 3 bases, with 13 bases between the two germline ends. CDR3 loop: CAILSGDYNEQFF. The CDR3 nucleotides are TGTGCCATCCTTAGCGGAGACTACAATGAGCAGTTCTTC.

The gene calls are TRBV6-1 and TRBJ1-1, with D possibly being TRBD1 (5 bases). Germline V CDR1 and CDR2: MNHNS, SASEGT. The CDR3 runs to 16 residues. Trimming left V 4 bases short and J 1 base short, with 16 bases between. CDR3 nucleotides: TGTGCCAGCAGTGTGCTGGGGGGACGCAAGAACACTGAAGCTTTCTTT. It codes for CASSVLGGRKNTEAFF.

For this clonotype: Compared with germline, one end of the junction differs, possibly owing to a read error. The rearrangement joins TRBV20-1 to TRBJ2-1; TRBD2 matches at 11 bases. CDR1 is DFQATT, CDR2 SNEGSKA, per germline (reference sequence). The CDR3 has 14 residues. Here the CDR3 DNA reads TGCAGTTCCGTACTAGCGGGAGTCTACGATGAGCAGTTCTTC. Translation gives CSSVLAGVYDEQFF.

The rearrangement uses TRBV19 and TRBJ1-2; 8 bases align to TRBD1. Trimming took 5 bases from V and 7 from J; bases not matched to a gene: 3. This CDR3 is built from 12 residues. Germline values: CDR1 LNHDA, CDR2 SQIVND (reference sequence). This CDR3 is CASSPDRAGYTF. CDR3 bases: TGTGCCAGTAGTCCGGACAGGGCTGGCTACACCTTC.

The chain is built from TRBV19 and TRBJ2-7; perhaps TRBD2 as D (6 bases). The CDR3 sequence is 15 residues long. The germline V gene encodes CDR1 LNHDA and CDR2 SQIVND (reference sequence). V lost 7 bases and J 1 base, leaving 17 bases between the germline ends. The CDR3 loop is CASTMGTVGSYEQYF. CDR3 bases: TGTGCCAGTACCATGGGGACTGTCGGGTCCTACGAGCAGTACTTC.

This clonotype was seen more than once but under ten times. The gene calls are TRBV5-1 and TRBJ2-1; weak D call: TRBD2 (6 bases). V was shortened by 1 base and J by 8 bases, with 19 bases between the two germline ends. This CDR3 has 16 residues. The germline gives CDR1 SGHRS, CDR2 YFSETQ. The CDR3, as DNA: TGCGCCAGCAGCTTGACCCTGCGGGGTGGGTGGGATGAGCAGTTCTTC. Translated, it gives CASSLTLRGGWDEQFF.

This clonotype was picked up a small number of times. This rearrangement joins TRBV5-1 to TRBJ1-1; D unclear. V dropped 4 bases and J dropped 3 bases, with 13 bases sitting between them. This CDR3 spans 14 amino acids. Germline V lookup: CDR1 SGHRS, CDR2 YFSETQ. CDR3 loop: CASSPPVGDTEAFF. CDR3 DNA: TGCGCCAGCAGCCCCCCGGTAGGAGACACTGAAGCTTTCTTT.

V usage is TRBV20-1 and J usage is TRBJ2-1, with 12 bases that match TRBD2. The CDR3 is 14 residues long. CDR1 is DFQATT, CDR2 SNEGSKA, per germline (reference sequence). The junction had 8 bases not matched to a gene; V was cut back by 6 bases and J by 8 bases. CDR3 in DNA: TGCAGTGCCCATGGACTAGCGGGGTACGATGAGCAGTTCTTC. Translating it yields CSAHGLAGYDEQFF.

V usage is TRBV6-1 and J usage is TRBJ2-7; D may be TRBD1 or TRBD2 (5 bases each). The CDR3 totals 15 residues. From germline, CDR1 is MNHNS and CDR2 SASEGT. V lost 1 base, J lost 5 bases, and 15 bases lay in between. CDR3 region: CASSEGGETFHEQYF. The CDR3 coding sequence is TGTGCCAGCAGTGAAGGAGGGGAGACGTTCCACGAGCAGTACTTC.

This clonotype was counted between two and nine times. The V and J genes are TRBV6-1 and TRBJ2-1; 12 bases line up with TRBD2. The CDR3 is 15 residues long. The J segment lost 2 bases and the V segment lost 7 bases, leaving 3 bases of the junction unmatched. The V gene's germline CDR1 is MNHNS and CDR2 SASEGT. The CDR3 DNA follows: TGTGCCAGCACCCTAGCGGGAGGGCCCTACAATGAGCAGTTCTTC. This translates into CASTLAGGPYNEQFF.

This clonotype was seen more than once but under ten times. The chain carries TRBV6-6 and TRBJ1-5; D call uncertain. The CDR3 loop spans 13 amino acids. Trimming took off 5 bases at V and 0 bases at J, with 5 bases between the two ends. Germline CDR1 and CDR2: MNHNY and SVGAGI (reference sequence). This CDR3 reads CASSQYSNQPQHF. As DNA, the CDR3 is TGTGCCAGCAGTCAATATAGCAATCAGCCCCAGCATTTT.

The sample holds many counts of this clonotype. The chain recombines TRBV27 with TRBJ1-5, with 8 bases matching TRBD1. After removal of 3 bases from V and 2 bases from J, the junction contained 3 bases not matched to a gene. CDR3 length: 15 amino acids. Per germline, CDR1 MNHEY and CDR2 SMNVEV (reference sequence). The CDR3: CASSFSGGGNQPQHF. DNA for the CDR3: TGTGCCAGCAGTTTTTCAGGGGGCGGCAATCAGCCCCAGCATTTT.

This clonotype was found a few times. This chain uses TRBV5-6 with TRBJ2-7; unclear D gene. Germline CDR1 is SGHDT and CDR2 is YYEEEE. The CDR3 is 13 residues long. Trimming took off 1 base at V and 2 bases at J, with 7 bases between the two ends. The CDR3 region is CASSLTATYEQYF. CDR3 nucleotide sequence: TGTGCCAGCAGCTTGACTGCGACCTACGAGCAGTACTTC.

The chain links TRBV30 to TRBJ2-3, with D possibly TRBD2 on 7 matching bases. This CDR3 has 15 amino acids. V lost 0 bases and J 2 bases, leaving 12 bases between the germline ends. CDR1 GTSNPN and CDR2 SVGIG come from the germline V gene (reference sequence). CDR3 loop: CAWSVAGAFTDTQYF. The CDR3 DNA is TGTGCCTGGAGTGTCGCGGGGGCCTTCACAGATACGCAGTATTTT.

In its sample, this clonotype was seen a few times. The V call is TRBV24-1, the J call TRBJ2-1; either TRBD1 or TRBD2 may supply D (5 bases each). CDR3 size: 13 residues. Germline loops: CDR1 KGHDR, CDR2 SFDVKD. Trimming shortened V by 0 bases and J by 8 bases, and 7 bases separated the two germline ends. The CDR3: CATSDLEGHEQFF. CDR3 nucleotide sequence: TGTGCCACCAGTGATTTGGAGGGGCATGAGCAGTTCTTC.

The sample holds many counts of this clonotype. Relative to the germline gene, one junction end is altered; a read error may explain this. The J gene is TRBJ2-5, the V gene TRBV12-3 or TRBV12-4; D remains unclear. This CDR3 region has 11 residues. CDR3 sequence (DNA): TGTGCCAGCAGTTTGACACAGTCCCTGACCTTC. Amino acid sequence: CASSLTQSLTF.

The chain uses TRBV9 and TRBJ1-2; 7 bases are shared with TRBD1. This CDR3 is 14 amino acids long. CDR1 is SGDLS, CDR2 YYNGEE, per germline. V gave up 3 bases and J gave up 8 bases; unmatched junction bases: 10. The CDR3: CASSAPGGREGYTF. CDR3 nucleotide sequence: TGTGCCAGCAGCGCCCCAGGGGGAAGAGAAGGCTACACCTTC.

This clonotype has more than one count but fewer than ten. The V gene is TRBV29-1, the J gene TRBJ2-2; D remains ambiguous. V was clipped by 2 bases and J by 1 base, with 5 bases between them. This CDR3 contains 13 residues. The germline V gene encodes CDR1 SQVTM and CDR2 ANQGSEA. CDR3 residues: CSVERVNTGELFF. The CDR3 DNA reads TGCAGCGTTGAAAGGGTGAACACCGGGGAGCTGTTTTTT.

This clonotype was seen a few times. V is TRBV5-1 and J is TRBJ2-7; D gene uncertain. V lost 2 bases to trimming and J lost 3 bases, with 9 bases between them. From germline, CDR1 is SGHRS and CDR2 YFSETQ. This CDR3 spans 13 amino acids. Here the CDR3 reads CASSFSDGYEQYF. The CDR3 bases are TGCGCCAGCAGCTTCTCGGACGGCTACGAGCAGTACTTC.

This clonotype occurred a few times. The V gene is TRBV27, the J gene TRBJ1-4; the D gene is possibly TRBD1 (6 bases). The CDR3 has 15 amino acids. Trimming took off 3 bases at V and 3 bases at J, with 11 bases between the two ends. Germline values: CDR1 MNHEY, CDR2 SMNVEV (reference sequence). The CDR3 spells CASSFSAGANEKLFF. The CDR3 coding sequence is TGTGCCAGCAGTTTCTCGGCAGGGGCTAATGAAAAACTGTTTTTT.

This rearrangement joins TRBV11-2 to TRBJ2-2; the D call may be TRBD1 or TRBD2 (5 bases each). CDR3 length: 17 residues. Germline V gene data show CDR1 as SGHAT and CDR2 as FQNNGV. V gave up 0 bases and J gave up 3 bases, with 14 bases separating them. The CDR3 sequence: CASSLDGVGHYTGELFF. The CDR3 nucleotides read TGTGCCAGCAGCTTAGACGGGGTCGGACACTACACCGGGGAGCTGTTTTTT.

The rearrangement links TRBV12-3 or TRBV12-4 to TRBJ2-3; D ambiguous. The CDR3 is made up of 13 amino acids. V lost 6 bases and J lost 6, with 13 bases in between. CDR3 DNA sequence: TGTGCCAGCAGGGGCCTGCAGGAGGATACGCAGTATTTT. Protein: CASRGLQEDTQYF.

The chain is built from TRBV12-3 or TRBV12-4 and TRBJ2-7; TRBD2 agrees at 7 bases. The CDR3 length is 16 residues. Trimming took 5 bases from V and 7 from J; bases not matched to a gene: 17. CDR3 DNA: TGTGCCAGCAGTCCCCCGCTAGCGGTTGTCTACAATGAGCAGTACTTC. Amino acid sequence: CASSPPLAVVYNEQYF.

This clonotype came up a few times. The chain couples TRBV2 to TRBJ1-1; D not certain. Germline V gene lookup returns CDR1 SNHLY and CDR2 FYNNEI. The CDR3 runs to 17 residues. The V end was cut by 1 base, the J end by 0 bases, with 15 bases between. The CDR3 loop reads CASSEGAALGMNTEAFF. The CDR3, as DNA: TGTGCCAGCAGTGAAGGAGCGGCTTTAGGTATGAACACTGAAGCTTTCTTT.

This clonotype showed up just a few times. The chain employs TRBV9 and TRBJ1-4, with 8 bases aligning to TRBD1. Germline assignment: CDR1 SGDLS and CDR2 YYNGEE. The V gene end was trimmed by 3 bases and the J gene end by 7 bases; junction bases not matched to a gene: 5. The CDR3 consists of 14 residues. The CDR3 nucleotides read TGTGCCAGCAGCGGGACAGGGCCAAGTGAAAAACTGTTTTTT. This codes for CASSGTGPSEKLFF. Full variable domain (missing parts from reference TRBV9 and TRBJ1-4): DSGVTQTPKHLITATGQRVTLRCSPRSGDLSVYWYQQSLDQGLQFLIQYYNGEERAKGNILERFSAQQFPDLHSELNLSSLELGDSALYFCASSGTGPSEKLFFGSGTQLSVL.

This clonotype has a handful of counts. The V and J genes are TRBV7-6 and TRBJ2-1, with 9 nucleotides matching TRBD2. CDR3 length equals 16 residues. After removal of 2 bases from V and 4 bases from J, the junction contained 6 bases not matched to a gene. Germline values: CDR1 SGHVS, CDR2 FNYEAQ. The CDR3 protein is CASSLQASGKYNEQFF. The CDR3 DNA is TGTGCCAGCAGCTTACAGGCTAGCGGGAAATACAATGAGCAGTTCTTC.